These T cell receptor beta chains were read from a single sample in a study of blood T cell repertoires in COVID-19. The repertoire was sequenced with immunoSEQ multiplex PCR; TCRdb's copy has only in-frame clones and lacks some. The data hold some 170,000 clones, with approximately 79% observed a single time. The source material was peripheral blood. The source of these receptors is an older woman with acute or convalescent COVID-19. Both conserved end residues are part of each CDR3. A D gene is named only where the DNA matches it firmly. A row's size may be missing; if present it is once, few, many or a size class.

d_gene: -
abundance: -
j_gene: TRBJ1-5
v_gene: TRBV19
CDR3aa: CASGAVGASPQHF
CDR3nt: TGTGCCAGTGGGGCAGTGGGGGCTTCGCCCCAGCATTTT

d_gene: -
abundance: -
j_gene: TRBJ2-7
v_gene: TRBV3-1/TRBV3-2
CDR3aa: CASSPTSNVPEQYF
CDR3nt: TGTGCCAGCAGCCCCACTAGCAATGTCCCCGAGCAGTACTTC

d_gene: -
abundance: -
j_gene: TRBJ1-1
v_gene: TRBV10-3
CDR3aa: CAIRGQLGDTEAFF
CDR3nt: TGTGCCATCAGAGGACAGTTAGGCGACACTGAAGCTTTCTTT

d_gene: -
abundance: -
j_gene: TRBJ1-4
v_gene: TRBV11-2
CDR3aa: CASSYGTGGDDEKLFF
CDR3nt: TGTGCCAGCAGCTATGGGACGGGGGGTGACGATGAAAAACTGTTTTTT

d_gene: -
abundance: few
j_gene: TRBJ1-5
v_gene: TRBV12-5
CDR3aa: CASGLVRDNLVQPQHF
CDR3nt: TGTGCTAGTGGTTTGGTTCGGGACAACTTGGTACAACCCCAGCATTTT

d_gene: -
abundance: -
j_gene: TRBJ1-5
v_gene: TRBV7-2
CDR3aa: CASSLAPGPEWPQHF
CDR3nt: TGTGCCAGCAGCTTAGCCCCGGGTCCTGAATGGCCCCAGCATTTT

d_gene: TRBD2
abundance: -
j_gene: TRBJ2-7
v_gene: TRBV7-8
CDR3aa: CASSSTSGSYEQYF
CDR3nt: TGTGCCAGCAGCTCGACTAGCGGGTCCTACGAGCAGTACTTC

d_gene: TRBD1
abundance: few
j_gene: TRBJ1-1
v_gene: TRBV7-2
CDR3aa: CASSILQGVGGEAFF
CDR3nt: TGTGCCAGCAGTATCCTACAGGGGGTAGGCGGTGAAGCTTTCTTT

d_gene: -
abundance: -
j_gene: TRBJ2-5
v_gene: TRBV7-9
CDR3aa: CASSPMSQGTGETQYF
CDR3nt: TGTGCCAGCAGCCCCATGTCCCAGGGGACGGGGGAGACCCAGTACTTC

d_gene: -
abundance: -
j_gene: TRBJ2-5
v_gene: TRBV27
CDR3aa: CASSLQGDWETQYF
CDR3nt: TGTGCCAGCAGTTTACAAGGGGATTGGGAGACCCAGTACTTC

d_gene: -
abundance: -
j_gene: TRBJ1-4
v_gene: TRBV19
CDR3aa: CASSRDGGARANEKLFF
CDR3nt: TGTGCCAGTAGCCGAGATGGGGGGGCGCGGGCTAATGAAAAACTGTTTTTT

d_gene: TRBD1
abundance: -
j_gene: TRBJ2-4
v_gene: TRBV5-1
CDR3aa: CASSLGDRTGRGNIQYF
CDR3nt: TGCGCCAGCAGCTTGGGCGATCGGACAGGTCGAGGAAACATTCAGTACTTC

d_gene: -
abundance: -
j_gene: TRBJ1-2
v_gene: TRBV6-6
CDR3aa: CASSYYQLNYGYTF
CDR3nt: TGTGCCAGCAGTTATTATCAGTTAAACTATGGCTACACCTTC

d_gene: TRBD1
abundance: -
j_gene: TRBJ1-5
v_gene: TRBV10-1
CDR3aa: CASSVGRGTQPQHF
CDR3nt: TGCGCCAGCAGTGTGGGCAGGGGGACTCAGCCCCAGCATTTT

d_gene: -
abundance: -
j_gene: TRBJ2-1
v_gene: TRBV5-1
CDR3aa: CASSPARGNNNEQFF
CDR3nt: TGCGCCAGCAGCCCCGCAAGAGGAAACAACAATGAGCAGTTCTTC

d_gene: -
abundance: -
j_gene: TRBJ1-4
v_gene: TRBV30
CDR3aa: CAYTDGVNEKLFF
CDR3nt: TGTGCCTACACTGACGGAGTTAATGAAAAACTGTTTTTT

d_gene: -
abundance: once
j_gene: TRBJ2-2
v_gene: TRBV7-3
CDR3aa: CASSLSGFNTGELFF
CDR3nt: TGTGCCAGCAGCTTATCGGGATTCAACACCGGGGAGCTGTTTTTT

d_gene: -
abundance: -
j_gene: TRBJ1-2
v_gene: TRBV6-1
CDR3aa: CASSEVQNYGYTF
CDR3nt: TGTGCCAGCAGTGAAGTGCAGAACTATGGCTACACCTTC

d_gene: TRBD1
abundance: once
j_gene: TRBJ2-7
v_gene: TRBV7-2
CDR3aa: CASSHRDRTYEQYF
CDR3nt: TGTGCCAGCAGCCACCGGGACAGGACCTACGAGCAGTACTTC

d_gene: TRBD1
abundance: -
j_gene: TRBJ1-4
v_gene: TRBV12-5
CDR3aa: CASGLAQGVLLDEKLFF
CDR3nt: TGTGCTAGTGGTTTGGCCCAGGGGGTATTGTTGGATGAAAAACTGTTTTTT

d_gene: -
abundance: -
j_gene: TRBJ1-6
v_gene: TRBV4-1
CDR3aa: CASSQATGLGSPLHF
CDR3nt: TGCGCCAGCAGCCAGGCTACAGGGTTAGGTTCACCCCTCCACTTT

d_gene: -
abundance: -
j_gene: TRBJ1-2
v_gene: TRBV5-4
CDR3aa: CASSLDSGYTF
CDR3nt: TGTGCCAGCAGCTTGGACAGTGGCTACACCTTC

d_gene: TRBD1
abundance: once
j_gene: TRBJ2-1
v_gene: TRBV29-1
CDR3aa: CSVGQGGYNEQFF
CDR3nt: TGCAGCGTTGGACAGGGGGGCTACAATGAGCAGTTCTTC